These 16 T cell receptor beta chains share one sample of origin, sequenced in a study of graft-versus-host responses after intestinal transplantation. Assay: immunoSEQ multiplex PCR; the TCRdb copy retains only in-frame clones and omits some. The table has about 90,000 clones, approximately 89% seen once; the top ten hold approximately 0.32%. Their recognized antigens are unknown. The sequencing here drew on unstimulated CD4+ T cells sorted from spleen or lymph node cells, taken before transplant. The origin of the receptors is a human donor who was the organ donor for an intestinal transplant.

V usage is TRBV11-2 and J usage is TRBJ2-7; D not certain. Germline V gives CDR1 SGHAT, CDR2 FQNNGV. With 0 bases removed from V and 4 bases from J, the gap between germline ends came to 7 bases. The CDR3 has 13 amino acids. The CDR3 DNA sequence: TGTGCCAGCAGCTTAGAGTCCGGGTACGAGCAGTACTTC. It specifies CASSLESGYEQYF. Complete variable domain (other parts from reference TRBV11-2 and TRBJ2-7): EAGVAQSPRYKIIEKRQSVAFWCNPISGHATLYWYQQILGQGPKLLIQFQNNGVVDDSQLPKDRFSAERLKGVDSTLKIQPAKLEDSAVYLCASSLESGYEQYFGPGTRLTVT.

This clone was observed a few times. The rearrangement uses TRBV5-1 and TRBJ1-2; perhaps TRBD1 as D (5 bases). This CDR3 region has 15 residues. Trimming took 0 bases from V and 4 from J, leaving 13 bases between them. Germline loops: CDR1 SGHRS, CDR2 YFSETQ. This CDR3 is CASSLEGVRGYGYTF. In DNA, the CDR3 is TGCGCCAGCAGCTTGGAAGGGGTTAGGGGCTATGGCTACACCTTC.

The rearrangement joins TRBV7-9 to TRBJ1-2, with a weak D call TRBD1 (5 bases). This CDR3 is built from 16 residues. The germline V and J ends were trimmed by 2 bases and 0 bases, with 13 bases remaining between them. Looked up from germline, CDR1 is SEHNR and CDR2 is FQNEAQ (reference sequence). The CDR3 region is CASSLLQDATNYGYTF. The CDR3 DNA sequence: TGTGCCAGCAGCTTATTACAGGACGCTACTAACTATGGCTACACCTTC. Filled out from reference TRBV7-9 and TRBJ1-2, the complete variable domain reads DTGVSQNPRHKITKRGQNVTFRCDPISEHNRLYWYRQTLGQGPEFLTYFQNEAQLEKSRLLSDRFSAERPKGSFSTLEIQRTEQGDSAMYLCASSLLQDATNYGYTFGSGTRLTVV.

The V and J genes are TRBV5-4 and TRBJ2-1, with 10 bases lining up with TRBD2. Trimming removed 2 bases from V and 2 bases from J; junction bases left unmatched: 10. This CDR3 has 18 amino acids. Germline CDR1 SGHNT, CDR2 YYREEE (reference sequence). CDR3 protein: CASSFVASGSPAYNEQFF. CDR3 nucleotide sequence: TGTGCCAGCAGCTTCGTGGCTAGCGGGAGTCCGGCCTACAATGAGCAGTTCTTC.

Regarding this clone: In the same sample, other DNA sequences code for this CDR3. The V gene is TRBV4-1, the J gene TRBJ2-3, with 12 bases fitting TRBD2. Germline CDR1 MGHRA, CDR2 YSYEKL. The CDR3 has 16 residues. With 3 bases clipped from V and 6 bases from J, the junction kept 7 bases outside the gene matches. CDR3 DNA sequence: TGCGCCAGCAGCCACCGACTAGCGGGAGTGACGGATACGCAGTATTTT. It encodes CASSHRLAGVTDTQYF.

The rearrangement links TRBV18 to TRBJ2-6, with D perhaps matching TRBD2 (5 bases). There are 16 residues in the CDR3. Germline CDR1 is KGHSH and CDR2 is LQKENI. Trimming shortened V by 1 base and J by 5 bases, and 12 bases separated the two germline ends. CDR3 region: CASSPQEAPRANVLTF. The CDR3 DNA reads TGTGCCAGCTCACCACAGGAGGCCCCAAGGGCCAACGTCCTGACTTTC. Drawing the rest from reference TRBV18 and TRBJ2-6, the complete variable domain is NAGVMQNPRHLVRRRGQEARLRCSPMKGHSHVYWYRQLPEEGLKFMVYLQKENIIDESGMPKERFSAEFPKEGPSILRIQQVVRGDSAAYFCASSPQEAPRANVLTFGAGSRLTVL.

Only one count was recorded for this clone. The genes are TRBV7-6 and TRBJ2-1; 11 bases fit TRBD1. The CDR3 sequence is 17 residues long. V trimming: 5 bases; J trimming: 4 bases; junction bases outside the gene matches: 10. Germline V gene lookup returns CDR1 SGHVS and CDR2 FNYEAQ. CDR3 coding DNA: TGTGCCAGCAGCACGCGGGACAGGGGGTGGGCTTACAATGAGCAGTTCTTC. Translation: CASSTRDRGWAYNEQFF.

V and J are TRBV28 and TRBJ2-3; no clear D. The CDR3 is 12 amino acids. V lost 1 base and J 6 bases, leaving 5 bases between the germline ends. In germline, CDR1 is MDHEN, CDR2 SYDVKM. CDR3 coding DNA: TGTGCCAGCAGTTTATTCCCGGATACGCAGTATTTT. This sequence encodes CASSLFPDTQYF.

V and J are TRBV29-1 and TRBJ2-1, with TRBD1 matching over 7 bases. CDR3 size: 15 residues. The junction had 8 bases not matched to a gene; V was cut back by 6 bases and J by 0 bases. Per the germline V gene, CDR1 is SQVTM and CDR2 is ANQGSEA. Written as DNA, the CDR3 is TGCAGCGTATCCGGGACAGCAAGCTCCTACAATGAGCAGTTCTTC. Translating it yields CSVSGTASSYNEQFF.

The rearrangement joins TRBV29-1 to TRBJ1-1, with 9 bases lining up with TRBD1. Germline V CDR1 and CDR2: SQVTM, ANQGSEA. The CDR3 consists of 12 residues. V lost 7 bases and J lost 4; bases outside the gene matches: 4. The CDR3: CSGDRDGTEAFF. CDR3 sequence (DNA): TGCAGCGGGGACAGGGATGGCACTGAAGCTTTCTTT.

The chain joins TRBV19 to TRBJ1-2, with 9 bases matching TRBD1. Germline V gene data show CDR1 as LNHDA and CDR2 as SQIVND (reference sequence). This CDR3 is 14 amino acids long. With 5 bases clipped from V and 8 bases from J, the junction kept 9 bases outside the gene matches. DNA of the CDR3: TGTGCCAGTAGTGAAACTGGGACAGGGATCGGCTACACCTTC. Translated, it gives CASSETGTGIGYTF.

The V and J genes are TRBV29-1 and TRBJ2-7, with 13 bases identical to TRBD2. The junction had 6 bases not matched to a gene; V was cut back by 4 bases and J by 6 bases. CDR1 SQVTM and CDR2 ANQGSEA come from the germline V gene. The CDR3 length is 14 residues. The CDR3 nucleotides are TGCAGCGTTGGAGGACTAGCGGGAGTTCGCGAGCAGTACTTC. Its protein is CSVGGLAGVREQYF.

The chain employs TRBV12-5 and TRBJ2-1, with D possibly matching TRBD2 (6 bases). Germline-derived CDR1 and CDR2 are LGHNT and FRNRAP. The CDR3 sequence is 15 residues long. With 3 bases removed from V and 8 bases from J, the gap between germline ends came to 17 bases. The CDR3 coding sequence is TGTGCTAGTGGTTTTGGGGGGACTCTCGGAGATGAGCAGTTCTTC. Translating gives CASGFGGTLGDEQFF.

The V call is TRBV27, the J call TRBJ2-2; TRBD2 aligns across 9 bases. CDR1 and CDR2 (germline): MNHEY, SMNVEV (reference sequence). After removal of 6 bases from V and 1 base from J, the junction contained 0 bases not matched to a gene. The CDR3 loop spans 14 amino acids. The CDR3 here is CASRTSGNTGELFF. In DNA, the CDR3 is TGTGCCAGCAGGACTAGCGGGAACACCGGGGAGCTGTTTTTT.

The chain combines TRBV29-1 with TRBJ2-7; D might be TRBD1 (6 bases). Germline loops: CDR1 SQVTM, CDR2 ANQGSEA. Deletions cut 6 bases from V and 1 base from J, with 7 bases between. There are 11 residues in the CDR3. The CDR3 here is CSVGQSYEQYF. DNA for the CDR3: TGCAGCGTCGGACAGTCCTACGAGCAGTACTTC.

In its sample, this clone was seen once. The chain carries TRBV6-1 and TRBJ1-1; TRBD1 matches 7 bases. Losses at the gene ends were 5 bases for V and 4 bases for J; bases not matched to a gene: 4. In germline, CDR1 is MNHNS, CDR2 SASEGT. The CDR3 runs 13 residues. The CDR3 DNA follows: TGTGCCAGCAGTAGGACAGGCGTCACTGAAGCTTTCTTT. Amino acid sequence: CASSRTGVTEAFF.